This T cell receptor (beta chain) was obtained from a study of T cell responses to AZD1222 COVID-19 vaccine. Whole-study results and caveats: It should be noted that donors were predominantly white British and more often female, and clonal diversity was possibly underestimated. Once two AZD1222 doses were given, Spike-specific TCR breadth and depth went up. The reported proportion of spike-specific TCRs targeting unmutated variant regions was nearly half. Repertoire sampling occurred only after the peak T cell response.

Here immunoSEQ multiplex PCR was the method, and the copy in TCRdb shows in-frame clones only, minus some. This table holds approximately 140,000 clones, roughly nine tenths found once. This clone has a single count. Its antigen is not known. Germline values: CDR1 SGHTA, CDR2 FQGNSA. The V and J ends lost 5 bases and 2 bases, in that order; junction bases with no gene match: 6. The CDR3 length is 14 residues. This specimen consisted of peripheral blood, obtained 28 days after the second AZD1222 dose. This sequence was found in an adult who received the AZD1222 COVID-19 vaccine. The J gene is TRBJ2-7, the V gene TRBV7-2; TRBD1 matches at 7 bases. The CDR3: CASSLGTDPYEQYF. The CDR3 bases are TGTGCCAGCAGCCTGGGGACAGACCCCTACGAGCAGTACTTC.